This paragraph covers one T cell receptor beta chain sequence. What it recognizes is unknown. These data belong to a study of shared clonotypes between healthy human individuals. Findings of the study overall: Tissue TCR repertoires likely differ from these blood-only repertoires. Naive CD4 clonotypes overlapped across a handful of donors at roughly 5%. Estimated richness values were generally larger in naive subsets than in memory subsets.

The germline V gene has CDR1 LNHNV and CDR2 YYDKDF (reference sequence). With 5 bases clipped from V and 4 bases from J, the junction kept 7 bases outside the gene matches. CDR3 length: 15 amino acids. Profiling relied on immunoSEQ multiplex PCR, and the TCRdb table lists in-frame clones only, not all of them. The sample contains hundreds of thousands of clones, less than 80% of which appear only once. Sequenced sample: memory CD4+ T cells sorted from blood. Regarding subset: CD45RA-negative fraction. The rearrangement uses TRBV15 and TRBJ2-2; 7 bases match TRBD1. The clonotype comes from a woman in her twenties or thirties in good health. This CDR3 is CATSVDRAGTGELFF. DNA for the CDR3: TGTGCCACCAGCGTCGACAGGGCTGGCACCGGGGAGCTGTTTTTT.